This T cell receptor beta chain was sequenced in a study of beta chain features in type 1 diabetes. This clone appeared many times. Its antigen is currently unknown. Expressed TCRB transcripts were sequenced after all isolated RNA was converted to cDNA. The protocol was immunoSEQ multiplex PCR, while the TCRdb copy is restricted to in-frame clones and leaves out a portion. The sample consists of about 120,000 clones, roughly 17% of them appearing once. This CDR3 is 15 amino acids long. The germline gives CDR1 MDHEN, CDR2 SYDVKM. V dropped 2 bases and J dropped 0 bases, with 11 bases sitting between them. Sorting based on CD45RO/CCR7/CD25/CD127/CD95/CD27 separated CD4+ naive, central memory, regulatory and stem cell-like memory cells. Study-level points and caveats: Patients' naive, central memory and Treg TCRB repertoires seemed closer to one another than those of healthy donors. TCRB CDR3s from Type 1 diabetes patients were moderately but significantly shorter in all four CD4+ subsets.

This TCR derives from a young man with type 1 diabetes. The V gene is TRBV28, the J gene TRBJ2-7; D is possibly TRBD1 (5 bases). Sequencing was performed on central memory CD4+ T cells from blood. This CDR3 reads CASSLRGPNSYEQYF. DNA for the CDR3: TGTGCCAGCAGTTTAAGGGGCCCGAACTCCTACGAGCAGTACTTC.